This T cell receptor (beta chain) derives from a study of shared clonotypes between healthy human individuals. The repertoire was sequenced with immunoSEQ multiplex PCR; TCRdb's copy has only in-frame clones and lacks some. Of around 2.5 million clones in the sample, approximately 93% were seen once. Donors had no recently reported acute infections or vaccinations and were HIV-negative. The split of CD4+ cells yielded CD45RA+ naive and CD45RA-negative memory subsets. Specimen: naive CD4+ T cells from PBMCs. Subset in this sample: CD45RA+ positively selected. This clonotype was sampled from a man between 18 and 29 years old in good health. Some clones in this sample may be carry-over from other donors' samples.

This chain's CDR3 is CASSETRGPRQAFF. The CDR3 DNA follows: TGTGCCAGCAGTGAAACCCGGGGGCCGAGGCAAGCTTTCTTT. The J gene is TRBJ1-1, the V gene TRBV6-1; the D gene is possibly TRBD1 (6 bases). Per germline, CDR1 MNHNS and CDR2 SASEGT. V lost 2 bases and J lost 9, with 16 bases in between. The CDR3 spans 14 residues.